This T cell receptor (beta chain) was documented in a study of blood T cell repertoires in COVID-19. Across the study: PBMCs, B-cell-depleted T cells, or T cells were the source of the cDNA or gDNA that made up the material.

In the authors' workflow: By means of reference gene primer amplification, nucleated cell counts were estimated. The table came from immunoSEQ multiplex PCR; TCRdb's copy has only in-frame clones and leaves some out. D and trimming were read from the DNA, whereas the V and J calls and clone size are those reported in that table. The sample has around 400,000 clones; about 89% are singletons. Sequencing was carried out using peripheral blood. The source is a man aged 35 to 55 with acute or convalescent COVID-19.

The CDR3 is CASSLGQAHTEAFF. CDR3 coding DNA: TGTGCCAGCAGCTTAGGGCAGGCTCACACTGAAGCTTTCTTT. The J gene is TRBJ1-1, the V gene TRBV7-8; D remains ambiguous. The CDR3 contains 14 residues. CDR1 is SGHVS, CDR2 FQNEAQ, per germline. Trimming pared 1 base from V and 3 bases from J, leaving 9 bases between.